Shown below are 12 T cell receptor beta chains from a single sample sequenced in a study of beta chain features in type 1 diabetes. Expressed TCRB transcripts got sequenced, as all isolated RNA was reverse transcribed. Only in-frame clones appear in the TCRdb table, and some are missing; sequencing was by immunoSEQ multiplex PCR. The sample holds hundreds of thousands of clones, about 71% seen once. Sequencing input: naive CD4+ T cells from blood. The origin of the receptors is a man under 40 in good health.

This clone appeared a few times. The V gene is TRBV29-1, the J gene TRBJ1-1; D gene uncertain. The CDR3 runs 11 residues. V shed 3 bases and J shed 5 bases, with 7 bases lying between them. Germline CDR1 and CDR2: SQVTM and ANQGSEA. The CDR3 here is CSVERATEAFF. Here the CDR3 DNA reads TGCAGCGTTGAGAGGGCGACTGAAGCTTTCTTT.

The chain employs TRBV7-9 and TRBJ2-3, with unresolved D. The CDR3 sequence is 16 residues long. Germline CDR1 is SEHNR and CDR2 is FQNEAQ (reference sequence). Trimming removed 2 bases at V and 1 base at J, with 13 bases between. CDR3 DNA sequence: TGTGCCAGCAGCTTATCGTGGCAACTACGCACAGATACGCAGTATTTT. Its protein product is CASSLSWQLRTDTQYF.

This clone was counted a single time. CDR3 loop: CASSLTGESYNEQFF. CDR3 bases: TGCGCCAGCAGCCTCACAGGGGAGTCCTACAATGAGCAGTTCTTC. The rearrangement joins TRBV5-1 to TRBJ2-1; 7 bases agree with TRBD1. V dropped 4 bases and J dropped 1; count of bases not matched to a gene: 5. The CDR3 is 15 amino acids. Germline-derived CDR1 and CDR2 are SGHRS and YFSETQ.

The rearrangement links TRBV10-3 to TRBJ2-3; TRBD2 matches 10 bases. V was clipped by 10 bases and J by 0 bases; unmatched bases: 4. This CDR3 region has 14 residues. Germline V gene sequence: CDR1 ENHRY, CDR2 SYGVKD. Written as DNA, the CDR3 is TGTGCCAACCGAGCGGGAGGGAGCACAGATACGCAGTATTTT. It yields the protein CANRAGGSTDTQYF.

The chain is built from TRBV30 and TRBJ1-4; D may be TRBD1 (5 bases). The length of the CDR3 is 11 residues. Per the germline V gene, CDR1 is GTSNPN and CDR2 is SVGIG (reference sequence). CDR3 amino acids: CSIGAHEKLFF. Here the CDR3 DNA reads TGTTCAATAGGGGCCCATGAAAAACTGTTTTTT.

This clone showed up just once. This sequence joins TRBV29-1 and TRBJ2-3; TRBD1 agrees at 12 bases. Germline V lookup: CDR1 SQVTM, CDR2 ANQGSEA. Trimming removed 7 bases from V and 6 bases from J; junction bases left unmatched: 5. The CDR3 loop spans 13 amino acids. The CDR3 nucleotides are TGCAGCGGGGGACAGGGGGCGTCCGATACGCAGTATTTT. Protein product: CSGGQGASDTQYF.

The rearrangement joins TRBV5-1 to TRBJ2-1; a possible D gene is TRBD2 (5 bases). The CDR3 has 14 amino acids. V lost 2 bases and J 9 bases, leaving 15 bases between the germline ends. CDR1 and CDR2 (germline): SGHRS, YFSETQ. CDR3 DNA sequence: TGCGCCAGCAGCTTCGCACCATTAGGAGGTGAGCAGTTCTTC. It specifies CASSFAPLGGEQFF.

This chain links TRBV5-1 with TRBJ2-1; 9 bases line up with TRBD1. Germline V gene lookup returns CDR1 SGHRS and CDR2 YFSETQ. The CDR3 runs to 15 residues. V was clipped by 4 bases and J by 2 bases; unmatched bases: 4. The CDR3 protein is CASSRGQGPYNEQFF. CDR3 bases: TGCGCCAGCAGCCGAGGACAGGGGCCCTACAATGAGCAGTTCTTC.

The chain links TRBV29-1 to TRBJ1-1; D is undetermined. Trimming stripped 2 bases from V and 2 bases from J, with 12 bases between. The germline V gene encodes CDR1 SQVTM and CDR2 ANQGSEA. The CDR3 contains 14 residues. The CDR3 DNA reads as TGCAGCGTTGAATTGGGCACCATAAACACTGAAGCTTTCTTT. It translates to CSVELGTINTEAFF.

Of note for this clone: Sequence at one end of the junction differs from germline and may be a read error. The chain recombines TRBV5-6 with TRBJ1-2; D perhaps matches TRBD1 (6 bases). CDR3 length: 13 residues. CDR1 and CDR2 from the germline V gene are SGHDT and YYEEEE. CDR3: CASSLQGNHGYTF. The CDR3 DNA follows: TGTGCCAGCAGCCTACAGGGTAACCATGGCTACACCTTC. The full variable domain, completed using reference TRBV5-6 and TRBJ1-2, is DAGVTQSPTHLIKTRGQQVTLRCSPKSGHDTVSWYQQALGQGPQFIFQYYEEEERQRGNFPDRFSGHQFPNYSSELNVNALLLGDSALYLCASSLQGNHGYTFGSGTRLTVV.

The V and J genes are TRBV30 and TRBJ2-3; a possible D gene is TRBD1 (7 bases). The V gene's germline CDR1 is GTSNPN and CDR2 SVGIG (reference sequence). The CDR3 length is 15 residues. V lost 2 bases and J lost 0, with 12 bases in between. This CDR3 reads CAWSPTGTSTDTQYF. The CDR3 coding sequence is TGTGCCTGGAGTCCGACAGGGACTAGCACAGATACGCAGTATTTT. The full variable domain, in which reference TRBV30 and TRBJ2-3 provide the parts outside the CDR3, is SQTIHQWPATLVQPVGSPLSLECTVEGTSNPNLYWYRQAAGRGLQLLFYSVGIGQISSEVPQNLSASRPQDRQFILSSKKLLLSDSGFYLCAWSPTGTSTDTQYFGPGTRLTVL.

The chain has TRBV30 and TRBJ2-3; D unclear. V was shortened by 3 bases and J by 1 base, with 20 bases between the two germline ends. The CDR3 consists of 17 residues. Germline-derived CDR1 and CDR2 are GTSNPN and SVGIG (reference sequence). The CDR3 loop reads CAWSSSGYGRRTDTQYF. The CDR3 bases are TGTGCCTGGAGCTCATCCGGATATGGACGGCGCACAGATACGCAGTATTTT.